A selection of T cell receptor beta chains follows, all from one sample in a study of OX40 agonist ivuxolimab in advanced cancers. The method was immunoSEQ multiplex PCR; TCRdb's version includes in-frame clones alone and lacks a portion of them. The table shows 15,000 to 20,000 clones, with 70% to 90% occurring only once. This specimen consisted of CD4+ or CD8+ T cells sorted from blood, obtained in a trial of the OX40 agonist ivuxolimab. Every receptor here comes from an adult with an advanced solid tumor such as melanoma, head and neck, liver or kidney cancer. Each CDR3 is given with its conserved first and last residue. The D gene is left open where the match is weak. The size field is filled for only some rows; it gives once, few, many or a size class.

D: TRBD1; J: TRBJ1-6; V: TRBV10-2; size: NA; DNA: TGCGCCAGCAGCCCGGGACAGGATAATTCACCCCTCCACTTT; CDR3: CASSPGQDNSPLHF
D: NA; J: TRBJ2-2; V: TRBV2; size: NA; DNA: TGTGCCAGCAGTGTCGAGGGGGCGAACACCGGGGAGCTGTTTTTT; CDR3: CASSVEGANTGELFF
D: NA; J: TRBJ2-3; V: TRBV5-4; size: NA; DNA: TGTGCCAGCAGCTTGGACAGCACAGATACGCAGTATTTT; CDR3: CASSLDSTDTQYF
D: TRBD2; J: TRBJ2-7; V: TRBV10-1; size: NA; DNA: TGCGCCAGCAGTGGACTAGCGGGAGTCCCAAATAGCTTGGAGCAGTACTTC; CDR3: CASSGLAGVPNSLEQYF
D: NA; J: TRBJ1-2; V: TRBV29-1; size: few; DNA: TGCAGCGTGTGGGGGGGACGGCGAGCTAACTATGGCTACACCTTC; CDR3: CSVWGGRRANYGYTF
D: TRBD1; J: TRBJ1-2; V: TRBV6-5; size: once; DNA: TGTGCCAGCAGTTCCCCGACAGGGGGTCCCTATGGCTACACCTTC; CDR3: CASSSPTGGPYGYTF
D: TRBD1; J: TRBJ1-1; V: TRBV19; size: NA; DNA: TGTGCCAGTAGTATCGCAGGGACAGGGAAAGGCACTGAAGCTTTCTTT; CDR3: CASSIAGTGKGTEAFF
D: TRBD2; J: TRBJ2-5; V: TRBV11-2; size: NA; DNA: TGTGCCAGCAGCCCCCAGACTAGCGGGGCTCGGGAGACCCAGTACTTC; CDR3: CASSPQTSGARETQYF
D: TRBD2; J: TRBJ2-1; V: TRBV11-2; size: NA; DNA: TGTGCCAGCAGCGTGGGACTAGCGGGACGGCGATACAATGAGCAGTTCTTC; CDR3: CASSVGLAGRRYNEQFF
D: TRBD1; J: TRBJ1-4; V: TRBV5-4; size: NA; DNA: TGTGCCAGCAGCGAAGATAGGGGGCGAGGAGTTGGAAAACTGTTTTTT; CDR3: CASSEDRGRGVGKLFF
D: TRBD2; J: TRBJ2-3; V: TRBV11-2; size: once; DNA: TGTGCCAGCAGAGAGGGTTCGGGAGGGTCTCATACGCAGTATTTT; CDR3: CASREGSGGSHTQYF
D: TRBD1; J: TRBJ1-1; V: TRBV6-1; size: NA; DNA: TGTGCCAGCAGGGGTTGGACAGGGGCTAACACTGAAGCTTTCTTT; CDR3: CASRGWTGANTEAFF
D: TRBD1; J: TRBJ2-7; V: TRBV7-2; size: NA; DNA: TGTGCCAGCAGCCGCACCGGGACAGGACCCTACGAGCAGTACTTC; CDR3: CASSRTGTGPYEQYF
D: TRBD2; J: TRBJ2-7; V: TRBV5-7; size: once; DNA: TGTGCCAGCAGCCCGACCTGTAGCGGGAGATACGAGCAGTACTTC; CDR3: CASSPTCSGRYEQYF
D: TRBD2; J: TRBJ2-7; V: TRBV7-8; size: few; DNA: TGTGCCAGCAGCTCCCCAGCGGGAGGCTACGAGCAGTACTTC; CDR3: CASSSPAGGYEQYF
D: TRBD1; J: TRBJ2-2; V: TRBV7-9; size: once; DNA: TGTGCCAGCAGCCACCGGGACAGTAACACCGGGGAGCTGTTTTTT; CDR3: CASSHRDSNTGELFF
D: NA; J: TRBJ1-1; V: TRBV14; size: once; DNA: TGTGCCAGCAGCCCCTCGGCAGGGACCACTGAAGCTTTCTTT; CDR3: CASSPSAGTTEAFF
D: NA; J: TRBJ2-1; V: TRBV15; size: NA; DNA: TGTGCCACCAGCAGAGGGAGTAGCTCCTACAATGAGCAGTTCTTC; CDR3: CATSRGSSSYNEQFF
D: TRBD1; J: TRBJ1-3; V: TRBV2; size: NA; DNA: TGTGCCAGCAGATGGGGGACAGGGCAAGGCTCTGGAAACACCATATATTTT; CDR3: CASRWGTGQGSGNTIYF
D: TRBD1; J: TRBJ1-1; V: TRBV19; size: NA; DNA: TGTGCCAGTAGTGTCAACAGGGGGGAGACTGAAGCTTTCTTT; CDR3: CASSVNRGETEAFF
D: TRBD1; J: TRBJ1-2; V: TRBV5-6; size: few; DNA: TGTGCCAGCAGCCCGAGACAGGGGACTAACTATGGCTACACCTTC; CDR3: CASSPRQGTNYGYTF
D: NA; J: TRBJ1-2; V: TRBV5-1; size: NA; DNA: TGCGCCAGCAGCTTGGAACAGATCTATGGCTACACCTTC; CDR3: CASSLEQIYGYTF
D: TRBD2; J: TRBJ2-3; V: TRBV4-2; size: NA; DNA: TGTGCCAGCAGCCCGGGACTAGCGGGAGGTGAAGATACGCAGTATTTT; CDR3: CASSPGLAGGEDTQYF
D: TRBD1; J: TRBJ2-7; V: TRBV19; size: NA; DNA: TGTGCCAGTAGTATAGATGGGACAGGGGGCTACGAGCAGTACTTC; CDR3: CASSIDGTGGYEQYF
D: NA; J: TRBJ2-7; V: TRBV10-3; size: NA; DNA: TGTGCCATCAGTGATTTTTTCGGAGACGGAGAAGGCTACGAGCAGTACTTC; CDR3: CAISDFFGDGEGYEQYF
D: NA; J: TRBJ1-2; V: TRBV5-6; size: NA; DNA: TGTGCCAGCAGCTTGGAGGGTCAAAGCTATGGCTACACCTTC; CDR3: CASSLEGQSYGYTF
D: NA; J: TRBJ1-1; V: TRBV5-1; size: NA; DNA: TGCGCCAGCAACTATGCAAGTGGGCCCAGTGAAGCTTTCTTT; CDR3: CASNYASGPSEAFF
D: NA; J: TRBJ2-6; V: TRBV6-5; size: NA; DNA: TGTGCCAGCAGTTTCGACGGGTCTGGGGCCAACGTCCTGACTTTC; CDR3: CASSFDGSGANVLTF
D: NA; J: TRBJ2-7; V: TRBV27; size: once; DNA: TGTGCCAGCAGTAAACGACCCGCAGGGCTGGCCTACGAGCAGTACTTC; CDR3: CASSKRPAGLAYEQYF
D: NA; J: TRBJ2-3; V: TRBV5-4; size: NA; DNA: TGTGCCAGCAGCAGATGGACCGATACCACAGATACGCAGTATTTT; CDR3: CASSRWTDTTDTQYF
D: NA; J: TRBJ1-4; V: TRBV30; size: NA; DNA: TGTGCCTGGAGTTTGAGGGAAAAACTGTTTTTT; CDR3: CAWSLREKLFF
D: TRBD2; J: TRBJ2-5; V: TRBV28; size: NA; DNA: TGTGCCAGCAGCCCAACGAGACTAGCGGGAGTGCTGGAGACCCAGTACTTC; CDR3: CASSPTRLAGVLETQYF
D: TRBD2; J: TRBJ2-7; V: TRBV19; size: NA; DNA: TGTGCCAGTAGTATAGCAGCGGGAGGGCCCTACGAGCAGTACTTC; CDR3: CASSIAAGGPYEQYF
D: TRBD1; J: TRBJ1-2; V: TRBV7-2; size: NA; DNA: TGTGCCAGCAGCTTAAGCCCTGGACAGGCCTATGGCTACACCTTC; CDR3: CASSLSPGQAYGYTF
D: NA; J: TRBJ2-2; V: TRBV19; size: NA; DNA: TGTGCCACGAAACTAGGGGTTGTCACCGGGGAGCTGTTTTTT; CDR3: CATKLGVVTGELFF
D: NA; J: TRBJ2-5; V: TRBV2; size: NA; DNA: TGTGCCAGCAGGAGTAGAGTCCAAGAGACCCAGTACTTC; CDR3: CASRSRVQETQYF
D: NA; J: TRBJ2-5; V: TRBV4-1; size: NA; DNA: TGCGCCAGCAGCCAAGAAAAAATTTCGAGAGAGACCCAGTACTTC; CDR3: CASSQEKISRETQYF
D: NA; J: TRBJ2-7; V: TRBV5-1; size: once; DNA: TGCGCCAGCAGCTTGGCCGGGAGTCAGTACGAGCAGTACTTC; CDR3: CASSLAGSQYEQYF
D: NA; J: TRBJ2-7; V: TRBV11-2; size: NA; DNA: TGTGCCAGCAGCCAGCAAACGGGAGCCCCCGAGCAGTACTTC; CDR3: CASSQQTGAPEQYF